This T cell receptor (beta chain) comes out of a study of T cell clonality in common variable immunodeficiency. General study findings and limits: Fewer deletions and N-nucleotide insertions were reportedly seen in common variable immunodeficiency TCR beta sequences. Links between repertoire features and CVID complications were heterogeneity-limited.

This clone was seen ten or more times. Its antigen remains unknown. The read finishes 3 residues shy of the CDR3 end, and the germline J gene is used to complete it. This CDR3 is built from 14 residues. Germline V CDR1 and CDR2: LNHDA, SQIVND (reference sequence). The V end lost 0 bases, the J end lost 2 bases, and 5 bases lay between the germline ends. Produced via immunoSEQ multiplex PCR; TCRdb's table is partial and in-frame only. Recorded here are around 28,000 clones, none singletons. Replacement immunoglobulin had been given to every CVID subject for at least one year. Blood samples were heparinized, roughly 5 to 8.5 ml per donor.

The chain has TRBV19 and TRBJ2-4; D not resolved. This clonotype was obtained from a human donor with common variable immunodeficiency. Material: peripheral blood mononuclear cells. The CDR3 region is CASSIEATKNIQYF. Partial CDR3 DNA: TGTGCCAGTAGTATAGAGGCCACCAAAAACATT.